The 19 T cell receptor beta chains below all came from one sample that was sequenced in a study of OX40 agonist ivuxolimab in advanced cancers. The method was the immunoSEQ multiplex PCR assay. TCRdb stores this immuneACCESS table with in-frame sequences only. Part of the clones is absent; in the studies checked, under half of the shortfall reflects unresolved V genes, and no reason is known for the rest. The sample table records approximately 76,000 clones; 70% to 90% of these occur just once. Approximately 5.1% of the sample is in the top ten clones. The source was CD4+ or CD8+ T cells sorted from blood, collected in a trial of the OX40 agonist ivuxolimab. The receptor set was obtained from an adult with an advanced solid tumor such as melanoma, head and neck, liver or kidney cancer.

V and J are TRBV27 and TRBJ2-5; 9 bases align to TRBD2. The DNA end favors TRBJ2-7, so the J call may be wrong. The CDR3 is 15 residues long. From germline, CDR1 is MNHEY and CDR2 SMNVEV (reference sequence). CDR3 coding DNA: TGTGCCAGCAGTTTATTCGGCGGGGGGGCCCACGAGCAGTACTTC. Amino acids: CASSLFGGGAHEQYF.

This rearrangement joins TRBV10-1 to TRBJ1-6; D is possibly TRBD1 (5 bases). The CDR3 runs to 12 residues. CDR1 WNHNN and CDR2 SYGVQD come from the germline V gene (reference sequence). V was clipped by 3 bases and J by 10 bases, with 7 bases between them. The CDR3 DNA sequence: TGCGCCAGCAGTGAAGGGGTCTCACCCCTCCACTTT. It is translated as CASSEGVSPLHF.

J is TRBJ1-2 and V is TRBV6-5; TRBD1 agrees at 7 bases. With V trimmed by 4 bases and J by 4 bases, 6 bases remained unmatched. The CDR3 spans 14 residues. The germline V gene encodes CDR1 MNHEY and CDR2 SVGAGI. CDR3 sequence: CASSFNRDSYGYTF. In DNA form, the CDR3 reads TGTGCCAGCAGTTTCAACCGGGACAGCTATGGCTACACCTTC.

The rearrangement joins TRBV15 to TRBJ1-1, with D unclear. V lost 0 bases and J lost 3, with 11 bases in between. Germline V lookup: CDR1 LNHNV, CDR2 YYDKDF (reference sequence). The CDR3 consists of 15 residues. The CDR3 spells CATSRDTRMDTEAFF. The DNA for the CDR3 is TGTGCCACCAGCAGAGATACCAGGATGGACACTGAAGCTTTCTTT.

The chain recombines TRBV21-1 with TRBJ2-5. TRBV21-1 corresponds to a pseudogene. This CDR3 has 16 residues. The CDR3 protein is CASSHRLWAAQETQYF. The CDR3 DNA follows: TGTGCCAGCAGCCACCGTCTATGGGCAGCGCAAGAGACCCAGTACTTC.

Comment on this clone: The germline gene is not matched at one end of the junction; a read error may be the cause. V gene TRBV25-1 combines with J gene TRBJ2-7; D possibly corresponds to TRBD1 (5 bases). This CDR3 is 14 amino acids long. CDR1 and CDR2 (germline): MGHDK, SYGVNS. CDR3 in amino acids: CASRGASASDEQYF. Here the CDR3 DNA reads TGTGCCAGCAGAGGGGCTAGTGCCTCCGACGAGCAGTACTTC.

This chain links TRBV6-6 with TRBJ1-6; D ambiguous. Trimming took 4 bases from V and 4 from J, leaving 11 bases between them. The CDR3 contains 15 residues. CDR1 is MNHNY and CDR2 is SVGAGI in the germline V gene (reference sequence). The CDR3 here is CASSSETVYNSPLHF. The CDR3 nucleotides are TGTGCCAGCAGTTCTGAGACGGTGTATAATTCACCCCTCCACTTT.

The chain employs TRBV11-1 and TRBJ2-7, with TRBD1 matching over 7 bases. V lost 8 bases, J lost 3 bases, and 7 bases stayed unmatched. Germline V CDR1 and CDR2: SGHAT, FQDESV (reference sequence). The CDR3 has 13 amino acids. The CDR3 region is CASRRDSSYEQYF. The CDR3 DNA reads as TGTGCCAGCCGACGGGACAGCAGCTACGAGCAGTACTTC.

CDR3 coding DNA: TGTGCCAGCAGGGCGGGAGTTGGGGAGACCCAGTACTTC. Its translation is CASRAGVGETQYF. The genes are TRBV14 and TRBJ2-5, with 7 positions matching TRBD2. The junction had 6 bases not matched to a gene; V was cut back by 6 bases and J by 5 bases. Germline CDR1 is SGHDN and CDR2 is FVKESK. This CDR3 has 13 amino acids.

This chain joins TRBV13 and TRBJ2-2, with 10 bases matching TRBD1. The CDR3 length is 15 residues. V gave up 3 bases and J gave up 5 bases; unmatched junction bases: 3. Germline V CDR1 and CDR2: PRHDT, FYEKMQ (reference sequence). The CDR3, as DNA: TGTGCCAGCAGCTTGGGACAGGGGAGGACCGGGGAGCTGTTTTTT. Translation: CASSLGQGRTGELFF. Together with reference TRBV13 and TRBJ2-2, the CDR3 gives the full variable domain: AAGVIQSPRHLIKEKRETATLKCYPIPRHDTVYWYQQGPGQDPQFLISFYEKMQSDKGSIPDRFSAQQFSDYHSELNMSSLELGDSALYFCASSLGQGRTGELFFGEGSRLTVL.

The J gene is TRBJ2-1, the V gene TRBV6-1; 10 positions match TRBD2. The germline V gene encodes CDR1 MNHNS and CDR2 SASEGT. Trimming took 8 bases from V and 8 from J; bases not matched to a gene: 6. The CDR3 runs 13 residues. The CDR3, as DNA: TGTGCCAGCTGTCTAGCGGGAGCCCATGAGCAGTTCTTC. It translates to CASCLAGAHEQFF.

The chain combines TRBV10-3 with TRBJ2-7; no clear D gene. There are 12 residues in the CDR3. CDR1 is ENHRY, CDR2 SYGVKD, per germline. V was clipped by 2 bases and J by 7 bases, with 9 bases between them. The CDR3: CAISEAAEEQYF. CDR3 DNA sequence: TGTGCCATCAGTGAGGCAGCAGAAGAGCAGTACTTC.

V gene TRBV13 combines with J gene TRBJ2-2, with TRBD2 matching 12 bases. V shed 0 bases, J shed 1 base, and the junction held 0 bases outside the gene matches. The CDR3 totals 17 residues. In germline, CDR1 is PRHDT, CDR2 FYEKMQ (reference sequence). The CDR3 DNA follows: TGTGCCAGCAGCTTAGGACTAGCGGGGGGGAACACCGGGGAGCTGTTTTTT. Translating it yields CASSLGLAGGNTGELFF. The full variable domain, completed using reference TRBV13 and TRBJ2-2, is AAGVIQSPRHLIKEKRETATLKCYPIPRHDTVYWYQQGPGQDPQFLISFYEKMQSDKGSIPDRFSAQQFSDYHSELNMSSLELGDSALYFCASSLGLAGGNTGELFFGEGSRLTVL.

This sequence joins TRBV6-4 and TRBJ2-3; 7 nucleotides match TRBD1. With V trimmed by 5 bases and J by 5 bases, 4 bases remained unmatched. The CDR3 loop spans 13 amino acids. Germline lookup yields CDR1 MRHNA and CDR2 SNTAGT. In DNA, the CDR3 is TGTGCCAGCAGTACAGGGGATGAAGATACGCAGTATTTT. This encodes CASSTGDEDTQYF.

CDR3 amino acids: CASGTGGWRYTF. The DNA of the CDR3 is TGTGCCAGCGGAACGGGGGGGTGGCGCTACACCTTC. The chain couples TRBV7-2 to TRBJ1-2; weak D call: TRBD1 (5 bases). The CDR3 is 12 residues long. V was pared by 8 bases and J by 9 bases, with 16 bases between. Looked up from germline, CDR1 is SGHTA and CDR2 is FQGNSA.

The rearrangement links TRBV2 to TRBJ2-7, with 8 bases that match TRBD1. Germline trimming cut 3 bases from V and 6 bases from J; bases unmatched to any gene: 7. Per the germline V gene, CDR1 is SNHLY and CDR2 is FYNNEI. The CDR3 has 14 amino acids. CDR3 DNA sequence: TGTGCCAGCAGTGAGCAGGGGGCCACTTCCGAGCAGTACTTC. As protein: CASSEQGATSEQYF. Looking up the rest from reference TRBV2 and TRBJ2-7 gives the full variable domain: EPEVTQTPSHQVTQMGQEVILRCVPISNHLYFYWYRQILGQKVEFLVSFYNNEISEKSEIFDDQFSVERPDGSNFTLKIRSTKLEDSAMYFCASSEQGATSEQYFGPGTRLTVT.

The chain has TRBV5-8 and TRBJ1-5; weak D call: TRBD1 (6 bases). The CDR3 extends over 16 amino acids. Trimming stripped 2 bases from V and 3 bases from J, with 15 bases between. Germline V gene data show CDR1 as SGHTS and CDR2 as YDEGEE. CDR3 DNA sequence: TGTGCCAGCAGCTTTCGAACTTGGACAGCCAATCAGCCCCAGCATTTT. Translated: CASSFRTWTANQPQHF.

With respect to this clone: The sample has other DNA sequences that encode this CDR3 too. CDR3 coding DNA: TGTGCCAGTAGTCCCGGGACTGGGGGTTACGAGCAGTACTTC. As protein: CASSPGTGGYEQYF. The rearrangement joins TRBV19 to TRBJ2-7, with a weak D call TRBD2 (6 bases). V gave up 5 bases and J gave up 4 bases, with 15 bases separating them. The CDR3 consists of 14 residues. In germline, CDR1 is LNHDA, CDR2 SQIVND (reference sequence).

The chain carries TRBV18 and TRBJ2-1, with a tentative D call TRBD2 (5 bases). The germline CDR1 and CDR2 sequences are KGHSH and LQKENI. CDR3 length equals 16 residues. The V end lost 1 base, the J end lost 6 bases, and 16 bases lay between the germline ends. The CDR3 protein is CASSPLVLEAGNEQFF. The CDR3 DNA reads TGTGCCAGCTCACCACTCGTCCTAGAGGCGGGCAATGAGCAGTTCTTC.